The T cell receptor beta chain under discussion was sequenced for a study of blood T cell repertoires in COVID-19. Study context: COVID-19 samples, acute and convalescent, were from the United States, Italy and Spain. The analysed material was cDNA or gDNA that came from T cells, B-cell-depleted T cells, or PBMCs.

The CDR3 loop spans 16 amino acids. Per the germline V gene, CDR1 is SGHRS and CDR2 is YFSETQ. After removal of 2 bases from V and 0 bases from J, the junction contained 7 bases not matched to a gene. Profiled with immunoSEQ multiplex PCR; TCRdb holds only in-frame clones, not every one. The repertoire holds fewer than 250,000 clones, about 90% seen once, with roughly 1.2% in the top ten. Sequenced input: peripheral blood. V is TRBV5-1 and J is TRBJ1-1, with 7 bases identical to TRBD1. The source of this sequence is a young man with acute or convalescent COVID-19. The chain's CDR3 is CASSLGTETMNTEAFF. CDR3 nucleotide sequence: TGCGCCAGCAGCTTAGGGACAGAGACTATGAACACTGAAGCTTTCTTT.